This T cell receptor (beta chain) came from a study of blood T cell repertoires in COVID-19. Looking at the study overall: T cells, B-cell-depleted T cells, or PBMCs provided the cDNA or gDNA that served as material.

The CDR3 spans 11 residues. Trimming pared 7 bases from V and 5 bases from J, leaving 5 bases between. Germline lookup yields CDR1 SNHLY and CDR2 FYNNEI. Here immunoSEQ multiplex PCR was the method, and the copy in TCRdb shows in-frame clones only, minus some. This table holds about 240,000 clones, 86% found once. This chain uses TRBV2 with TRBJ2-2, with D tentatively TRBD2 (5 bases). This sequence originates from a man at least 80 years old with acute or convalescent COVID-19. Sequencing was performed on peripheral blood. The CDR3 sequence: CASTGTGELFF. DNA of the CDR3: TGTGCCAGCACGGGGACCGGGGAGCTGTTTTTT.